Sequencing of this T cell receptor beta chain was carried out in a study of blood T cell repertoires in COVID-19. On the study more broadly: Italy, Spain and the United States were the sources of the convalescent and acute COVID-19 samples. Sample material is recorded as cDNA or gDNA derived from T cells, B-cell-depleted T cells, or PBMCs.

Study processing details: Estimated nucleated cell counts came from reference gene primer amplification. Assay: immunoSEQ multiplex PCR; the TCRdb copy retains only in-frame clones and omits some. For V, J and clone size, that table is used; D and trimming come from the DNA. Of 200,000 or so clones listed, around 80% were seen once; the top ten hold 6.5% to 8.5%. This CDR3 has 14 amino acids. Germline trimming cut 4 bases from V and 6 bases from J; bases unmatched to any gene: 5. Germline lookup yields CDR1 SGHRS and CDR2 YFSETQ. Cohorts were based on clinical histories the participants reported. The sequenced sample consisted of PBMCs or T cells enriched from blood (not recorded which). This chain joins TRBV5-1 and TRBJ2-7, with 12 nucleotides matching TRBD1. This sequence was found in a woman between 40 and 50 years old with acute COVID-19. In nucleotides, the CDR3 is TGCGCCAGCAGCGCGGGACAGGGGGCATCCGAGCAGTACTTC. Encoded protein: CASSAGQGASEQYF.